This entry describes one T cell receptor beta chain. Its target is not known. This sample is part of a study of graft-versus-host responses after intestinal transplantation. Notes on the study in general: GvH clones appeared in recipient marrow, some first in ileum or blood. Peak levels of circulating GvH clones tracked with early post-transplant HvG declines. Clonal ratios of graft-versus-host to host-versus-graft in allografts were high for patients exhibiting graft-donor T cell macrochimerism.

TCRdb keeps only in-frame clones here, not all; method: immunoSEQ multiplex PCR. In the table there are over 100,000 clones, more than 90% of which are singletons. CDR3 length equals 14 residues. Trimming removed 2 bases from V and 3 bases from J, with 11 bases in between. Germline V gene data show CDR1 as GTSNPN and CDR2 as SVGIG (reference sequence). This receptor was taken from a human donor who was the organ donor for an intestinal transplant. The rearrangement joins TRBV30 to TRBJ2-1, with D perhaps given as TRBD1 or TRBD2 (6 bases each). The starting material was unstimulated CD4+ T cells sorted from spleen or lymph node cells, obtained before transplant. The CDR3 DNA reads TGTGCCTGGAGTAGGGGGGAGAGCTACAATGAGCAGTTCTTC. Protein product: CAWSRGESYNEQFF.